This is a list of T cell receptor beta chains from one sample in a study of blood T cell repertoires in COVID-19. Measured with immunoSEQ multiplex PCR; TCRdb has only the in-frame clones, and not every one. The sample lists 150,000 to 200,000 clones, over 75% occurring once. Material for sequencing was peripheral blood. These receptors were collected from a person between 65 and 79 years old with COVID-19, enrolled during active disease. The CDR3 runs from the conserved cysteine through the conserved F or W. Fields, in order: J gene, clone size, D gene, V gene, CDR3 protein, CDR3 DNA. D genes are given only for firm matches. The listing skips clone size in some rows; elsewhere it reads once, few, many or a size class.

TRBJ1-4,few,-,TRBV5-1,CASSREGPNEKLFF,TGCGCCAGCAGCAGGGAGGGCCCGAATGAAAAACTGTTTTTT
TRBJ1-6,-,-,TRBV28,CASSTPGTMDISPLHF,TGTGCCAGCAGTACCCCCGGGACAATGGATATCTCACCCCTCCACTTT
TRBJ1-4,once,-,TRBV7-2,CASSLSGFEKLFF,TGTGCCAGCAGCTTATCGGGTTTCGAAAAACTGTTTTTT
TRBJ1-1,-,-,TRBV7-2,CASSQISQGNTEAFF,TGTGCCAGCAGCCAAATTTCCCAGGGGAACACTGAAGCTTTCTTT
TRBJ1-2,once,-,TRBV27,CASSLDWAGDVGYTF,TGTGCCAGCAGTTTAGATTGGGCAGGGGACGTTGGCTACACCTTC
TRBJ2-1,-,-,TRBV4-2,CASSQDPTGLNEQFF,TGTGCCAGCAGCCAAGATCCCACAGGGCTAAATGAGCAGTTCTTC
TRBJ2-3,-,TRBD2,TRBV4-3,CASSQGTLAGDDTDTQYF,TGCGCCAGCAGCCAAGGGACACTAGCGGGGGATGACACAGATACGCAGTATTTT
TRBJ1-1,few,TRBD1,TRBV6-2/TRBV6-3,CASSLTGLNTEAFF,TGTGCCAGCAGCCTGACAGGGCTAAACACTGAAGCTTTCTTT
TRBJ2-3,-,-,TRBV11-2,CASSLRWAPSTDTQYF,TGTGCCAGCAGCTTAAGGTGGGCCCCTAGCACAGATACGCAGTATTTT
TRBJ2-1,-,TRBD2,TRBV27,CASSFIGGGPPFF,TGTGCCAGCAGTTTTATCGGCGGGGGTCCTCCGTTCTTC
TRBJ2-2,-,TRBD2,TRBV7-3,CASSTPSGGLNTGELFF,TGTGCCAGCAGCACACCTAGCGGGGGGCTGAACACCGGGGAGCTGTTTTTT
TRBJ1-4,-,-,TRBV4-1,CASSQDWRGPQGEKLFF,TGCGCCAGCAGCCAAGATTGGCGGGGGCCCCAAGGGGAAAAACTGTTTTTT
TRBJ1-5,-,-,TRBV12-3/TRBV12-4,CASSWQGGQPQHF,TGTGCCAGCAGTTGGCAGGGTGGTCAGCCCCAGCATTTT
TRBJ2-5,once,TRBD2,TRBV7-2,CASSPIATSALIRETQYF,TGTGCCAGCAGTCCCATCGCGACTAGCGCCTTAATTCGGGAGACCCAGTACTTC
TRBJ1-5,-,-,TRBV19,CASSPTGNQPQHF,TGTGCCAGTAGCCCTACAGGGAATCAGCCCCAGCATTTT
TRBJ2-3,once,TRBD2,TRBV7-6,CASSLAPGGQDTQYF,TGTGCCAGCAGCTTAGCGCCGGGAGGGCAAGATACGCAGTATTTT
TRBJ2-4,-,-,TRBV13,CASRVGVGVQYF,TGTGCCAGCAGAGTAGGAGTCGGGGTTCAGTACTTC
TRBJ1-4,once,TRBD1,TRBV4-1,CASSQVPQGAEKLFF,TGCGCCAGCAGCCAGGTACCACAGGGGGCAGAAAAACTGTTTTTT
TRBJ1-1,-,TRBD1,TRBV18,CASSPSTGTNTEAFF,TGTGCCAGCTCACCATCGACAGGGACGAACACTGAAGCTTTCTTT
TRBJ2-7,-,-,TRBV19,CASSIDLGLVGTYEQYF,TGTGCCAGTAGTATAGATCTGGGGCTAGTCGGAACCTACGAGCAGTACTTC
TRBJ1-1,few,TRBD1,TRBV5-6,CASSLLDREGAEAFF,TGTGCCAGCAGCTTGTTGGACAGGGAAGGCGCTGAAGCTTTCTTT
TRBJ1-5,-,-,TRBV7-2,CASSQRQGSNQPQHF,TGTGCCAGCAGCCAGAGGCAGGGCAGCAATCAGCCCCAGCATTTT
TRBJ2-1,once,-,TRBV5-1,CASSPTGSSYNEQFF,TGCGCCAGCAGCCCAACAGGGAGCTCCTACAATGAGCAGTTCTTC
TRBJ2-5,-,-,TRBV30,CAWLRQTSQETQYF,TGTGCCTGGTTGAGACAGACCTCTCAAGAGACCCAGTACTTC
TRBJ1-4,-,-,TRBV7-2,CASSLLRSRGNEKLFF,TGTGCCAGCAGCTTGTTAAGGTCTCGGGGGAATGAAAAACTGTTTTTT
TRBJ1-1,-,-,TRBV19,CASNQGRGTEAFF,TGTGCCAGTAACCAGGGCAGGGGCACTGAAGCTTTCTTT
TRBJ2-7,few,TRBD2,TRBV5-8,CASSLSVRASGRHYEQYF,TGTGCCAGCAGCTTGTCAGTTAGGGCTAGCGGGAGGCACTACGAGCAGTACTTC
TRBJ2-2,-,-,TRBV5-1,CASSFASVAGTGELFF,TGCGCCAGCAGCTTCGCATCCGTCGCGGGCACCGGGGAGCTGTTTTTT
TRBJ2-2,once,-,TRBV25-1,CASRRGGTGELFF,TGTGCCAGCCGACGAGGAGGGACCGGGGAGCTGTTTTTT
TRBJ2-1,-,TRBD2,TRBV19,CASSILAGVVNEQFF,TGTGCCAGTAGTATACTAGCGGGAGTGGTGAATGAGCAGTTCTTC
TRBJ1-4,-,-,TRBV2,CASSDPAQGATDGPNEKLFF,TGTGCCAGCAGTGACCCTGCACAGGGCGCAACCGACGGACCTAATGAAAAACTGTTTTTT
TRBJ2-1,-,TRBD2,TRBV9,CASSLQAGTSGTTGGNEQFF,TGTGCCAGCAGCCTCCAGGCCGGGACTAGCGGGACCACTGGGGGGAATGAGCAGTTCTTC
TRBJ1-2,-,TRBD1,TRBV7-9,CASTATGNYGYTF,TGTGCCAGCACCGCGACAGGGAACTATGGCTACACCTTC
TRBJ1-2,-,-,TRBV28,CASSPPGQRRNYGYTF,TGTGCCAGCAGCCCCCCAGGACAGCGCAGGAACTATGGCTACACCTTC
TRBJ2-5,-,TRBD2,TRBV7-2,CASTSGTSGGGMQETQYF,TGTGCCAGCACCTCCGGGACTAGCGGGGGGGGAATGCAAGAGACCCAGTACTTC
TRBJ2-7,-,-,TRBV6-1,CASSERLTGLYEQYF,TGTGCCAGCAGTGAAAGGTTGACGGGACTCTACGAGCAGTACTTC
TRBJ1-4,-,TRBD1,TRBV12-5,CASGLVGQVATNEKLFF,TGTGCTAGTGGTTTGGTGGGACAGGTGGCAACTAATGAAAAACTGTTTTTT
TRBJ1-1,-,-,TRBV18,CASSPGAGTEAFF,TGTGCCAGCTCACCAGGGGCAGGCACTGAAGCTTTCTTT
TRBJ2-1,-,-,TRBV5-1,CASSPAEVSSYNEQFF,TGCGCCAGCAGCCCAGCGGAAGTGAGCTCCTACAATGAGCAGTTCTTC
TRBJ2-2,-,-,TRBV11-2,CASSLVFAGELFF,TGTGCCAGCAGCTTAGTCTTCGCCGGGGAGCTGTTTTTT
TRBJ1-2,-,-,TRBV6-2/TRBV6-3,CASSRQESNYGYTF,TGTGCCAGCAGTCGACAGGAATCTAACTATGGCTACACCTTC
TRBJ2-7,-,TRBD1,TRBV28,CASRTGTGLSYEQYF,TGTGCCAGCAGAACCGGGACAGGATTATCCTACGAGCAGTACTTC
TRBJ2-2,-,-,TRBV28,CASSSYRVRRANTGELFF,TGTGCCAGCAGCTCGTACAGGGTTAGGCGCGCGAACACCGGGGAGCTGTTTTTT
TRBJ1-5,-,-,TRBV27,CASSPGPGWPQHF,TGTGCCAGCAGTCCAGGTCCTGGCTGGCCCCAGCATTTT
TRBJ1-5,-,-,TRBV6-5,CASSLSRVYQPQHF,TGTGCCAGCAGTTTGTCGAGGGTTTATCAGCCCCAGCATTTT
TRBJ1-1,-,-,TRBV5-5,CASSLMGAVTEAFF,TGTGCCAGCAGCTTGATGGGGGCTGTCACTGAAGCTTTCTTT
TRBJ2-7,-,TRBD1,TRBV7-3,CASSLLTGGEQYF,TGTGCCAGCAGCTTACTGACAGGGGGCGAGCAGTACTTC
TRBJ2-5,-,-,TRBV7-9,CASSLVGETQYF,TGTGCCAGCAGCCTTGTGGGCGAGACCCAGTACTTC
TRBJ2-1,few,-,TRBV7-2,CASTRQASSYNEQFF,TGTGCCAGCACCCGACAGGCTAGCTCCTACAATGAGCAGTTCTTC